This entry is about one T cell receptor (beta chain). This clone's antigen is unknown. No base qualities exist here, and no much larger clone lies one base off it. This entry belongs to a study of technical replicates of blood from a handful of donors (TCRdb year 2017). Receptors were amplified or captured by the immunoSEQ multiplex PCR assay. As stored in TCRdb, this immuneACCESS dataset retains in-frame rearrangements with V and J assigned. A fraction of the clones does not appear; measured against another copy, unresolved V genes explain less than half of the discrepancy, and the remainder lacks a known reason. For this sample the table gives over 70,000 clones, of which 85% to 95% were detected only once. 4.7% of the sample is held by the ten biggest clonotypes. From cysteine to phenylalanine, the CDR3 is 11 amino acids long. Left in the record is the CDR3 DNA by itself, 33 bases read in frame from the first base. As encoded in the germline V gene (reference sequence), CDR1 is SEHNR while CDR2 is FQNEAQ. V lost 7 bases and J lost 11 bases; the stretch between them is 14 bases long.

The chain is encoded by TRBV7-9 joined to TRBJ1-1, with an unclear D gene assignment. This sequence originates from a human donor in good health. Some clones in this sample may be carry-over from other donors' samples. Sequenced sample: PBMCs. The bases read TGTGCCAGCACCCCGGGAACCATGGCTTTCTTT. It codes for CASTPGTMAFF.